Listed here are 21 T cell receptor beta chains from one sample, sequenced in a study of T cell responses to AZD1222 COVID-19 vaccine. The protocol was immunoSEQ multiplex PCR, while the TCRdb copy is restricted to in-frame clones and leaves out a portion. Of 75,000 to 95,000 clones listed, roughly nine tenths are singletons. Sequencing was performed on peripheral blood, taken on day 0 of MenACWY control vaccination. Source of these receptors: an adult in good health.

V is TRBV3-1 (or the pseudogene TRBV3-2) and J is TRBJ1-1, with D possibly TRBD1 on 6 matching bases. The V gene lost 4 bases and the J gene lost 4 bases, with 19 bases spanning the gap. The CDR3 is 16 amino acids. Germline V gene sequence: CDR1 LGHDT, CDR2 YNNKEL (reference sequence). The CDR3 region is CASSPMSGQGTTEAFF. The DNA for the CDR3 is TGTGCCAGCAGCCCAATGTCGGGGCAGGGGACCACTGAAGCTTTCTTT.

The chain's CDR3 is CARAGGSLQETQYF. As DNA, the CDR3 is TGTGCCAGAGCAGGGGGTAGCCTACAAGAGACCCAGTACTTC. This sequence joins TRBV19 and TRBJ2-5; 7 bases agree with TRBD1. The CDR3 is 14 residues long. V lost 9 bases to trimming and J lost 2 bases; unmatched junction nucleotides: 9. CDR1 and CDR2 from the germline V gene are LNHDA and SQIVND (reference sequence).

The V gene is TRBV9, the J gene TRBJ2-7; 8 positions agree with TRBD2. This CDR3 comprises 13 residues. Germline assignment: CDR1 SGDLS and CDR2 YYNGEE. Trimming at V came to 4 bases and at J to 4 bases, leaving 4 bases not matched to a gene. The CDR3 sequence is CASSPGGEYEQYF. In DNA, the CDR3 is TGTGCCAGCAGCCCCGGGGGGGAGTACGAGCAGTACTTC.

The genes are TRBV5-1 and TRBJ2-3, with 9 nucleotides matching TRBD2. J was trimmed by 2 bases and V by 0 bases; bases with no gene match: 7. Germline assignment: CDR1 SGHRS and CDR2 YFSETQ. The CDR3 totals 17 residues. CDR3: CASSLAPLAGTTDTQYF. CDR3 nucleotide sequence: TGCGCCAGCAGCTTGGCCCCGCTAGCGGGAACCACAGATACGCAGTATTTT.

For the CDR3, the DNA is TGTGCCAGCAGTGGTGGGACAGACTTATCTAACTATGGCTACACCTTC. It is translated as CASSGGTDLSNYGYTF. The J gene is TRBJ1-2, the V gene TRBV2, with 7 bases aligning to TRBD1. V shed 4 bases and J 0 bases; nucleotides not matched to a gene: 8. Per the germline V gene, CDR1 is SNHLY and CDR2 is FYNNEI. The CDR3 length is 16 residues.

The chain recombines TRBV28 with TRBJ1-5; TRBD1 matches at 7 bases. The V gene end was trimmed by 5 bases and the J gene end by 0 bases; junction bases not matched to a gene: 7. Germline V gene data show CDR1 as MDHEN and CDR2 as SYDVKM. The CDR3 is 16 residues long. This CDR3 reads CASSPTGAPSNQPQHF. The CDR3 nucleotides are TGTGCCAGCAGTCCCACAGGGGCCCCTAGCAATCAGCCCCAGCATTTT.

The CDR3 here is CASSLGGRSYGYTF. The DNA for the CDR3 is TGTGCCAGCAGCTTGGGGGGGAGATCCTATGGCTACACCTTC. The chain joins TRBV5-8 to TRBJ1-2, with a weak D call TRBD1 (5 bases). Germline V gene sequence: CDR1 SGHTS, CDR2 YDEGEE. There are 14 residues in the CDR3. V lost 0 bases to trimming and J lost 4 bases, with 10 bases between them.

The chain is built from TRBV5-4 and TRBJ2-1; 10 nucleotides agree with TRBD1. The CDR3 consists of 15 residues. In germline, CDR1 is SGHNT, CDR2 YYREEE (reference sequence). After removal of 0 bases from V and 8 bases from J, the junction contained 5 bases not matched to a gene. CDR3 bases: TGTGCCAGCAGCTTGGGAGGGGACAGGGGCTATGAGCAGTTCTTC. Translated, it gives CASSLGGDRGYEQFF.

The J gene is TRBJ2-7, the V gene TRBV27; 7 bases line up with TRBD2. Germline V gives CDR1 MNHEY, CDR2 SMNVEV (reference sequence). V lost 5 bases and J lost 9; bases outside the gene matches: 4. The CDR3 sequence is 11 residues long. The CDR3 here is CASSVAGRQYF. CDR3 DNA: TGTGCCAGCAGTGTAGCGGGTAGGCAGTACTTC.

The rearrangement joins TRBV18 to TRBJ2-1; 11 bases line up with TRBD2. The ends lost 5 bases at V and 3 bases at J; junction bases unmatched: 3. The CDR3 totals 15 residues. CDR1 is KGHSH and CDR2 is LQKENI in the germline V gene. CDR3 bases: TGTGCCAGCTCAGGGACTAGCGGAGTCTACAATGAGCAGTTCTTC. This encodes CASSGTSGVYNEQFF.

The table lists this clone with a few counts. The gene calls are TRBV19 and TRBJ1-2; 8 nucleotides line up with TRBD1. Germline V gene lookup returns CDR1 LNHDA and CDR2 SQIVND (reference sequence). Trimming cost V 5 bases and J 4 bases; bases outside gene matches: 3. CDR3 length: 13 residues. For the CDR3, the DNA is TGTGCCAGTAGTGGACAGGGCTTCTATGGCTACACCTTC. Its protein product is CASSGQGFYGYTF.

The chain combines TRBV28 with TRBJ2-2; D gene unclear. There are 14 residues in the CDR3. From germline, CDR1 is MDHEN and CDR2 SYDVKM. Trimming took off 2 bases at V and 8 bases at J, with 12 bases between the two ends. CDR3 residues: CASSLEQPMGELFF. Written as DNA, the CDR3 is TGTGCCAGCAGTTTAGAACAACCGATGGGGGAGCTGTTTTTT.

The CDR3 reads CASSSAGTAYEQYF. CDR3 DNA sequence: TGTGCCAGCAGCTCCGCCGGGACAGCCTACGAGCAGTACTTC. This chain connects TRBV7-2 to TRBJ2-7, with TRBD1 matching 7 bases. J gave up 2 bases and V 4 bases, and 5 bases lay outside the gene matches. This CDR3 is built from 14 residues. Germline V gene sequence: CDR1 SGHTA, CDR2 FQGNSA.

The V and J genes are TRBV9 and TRBJ2-1, with 9 nucleotides matching TRBD2. Germline CDR1 is SGDLS and CDR2 is YYNGEE. CDR3 length: 15 residues. V shed 3 bases and J 5 bases; nucleotides not matched to a gene: 6. CDR3 coding DNA: TGTGCCAGCAGCGAGACTAGCGGTCTAAACAATGAGCAGTTCTTC. This translates into CASSETSGLNNEQFF.

V is TRBV6-5 and J is TRBJ1-2, with D uncertain. Germline V gene sequence: CDR1 MNHEY, CDR2 SVGAGI. V lost 6 bases to trimming and J lost 2 bases, with 10 bases between them. The CDR3 is 13 amino acids. CDR3 region: CASRVGTNYGYTF. CDR3 nucleotides: TGTGCCAGCAGGGTCGGCACAAACTATGGCTACACCTTC.

This chain uses TRBV20-1 with TRBJ1-2; no clear D. V shed 3 bases and J shed 6 bases, with 14 bases lying between them. Germline V gene data show CDR1 as DFQATT and CDR2 as SNEGSKA (reference sequence). This CDR3 is 13 amino acids long. This chain's CDR3 is CSASAGNSHGYTF. CDR3 sequence (DNA): TGCAGTGCTAGTGCCGGGAATTCTCATGGCTACACCTTC.

This chain uses TRBV20-1 with TRBJ2-5; no reliable D call. Deletions cut 0 bases from V and 5 bases from J, with 4 bases between. The CDR3 is 11 amino acids. CDR1 and CDR2 (germline): DFQATT, SNEGSKA (reference sequence). The CDR3 nucleotides are TGCAGTGCTAGAGATAGGGAGACCCAGTACTTC. Its protein product is CSARDRETQYF.

V is TRBV28 and J is TRBJ2-7; perhaps D is TRBD1 or TRBD2 (6 bases each). Germline V gives CDR1 MDHEN, CDR2 SYDVKM. The CDR3 runs 13 residues. V shed 8 bases and J shed 2 bases, with 13 bases lying between them. For the CDR3, the DNA is TGTGCCAGCCCTACTGGGGGGCCCTACGAGCAGTACTTC. Its protein is CASPTGGPYEQYF.

The CDR3 region is CASSGPAPPVAGGELFF. In DNA form, the CDR3 reads TGTGCCAGCAGCGGACCCGCCCCCCCAGTCGCGGGCGGGGAGCTGTTTTTT. V gene TRBV9 combines with J gene TRBJ2-2; possible D gene TRBD2, 5 bases. CDR3 size: 17 residues. Germline CDR1 and CDR2: SGDLS and YYNGEE. Trimming removed 3 bases from V and 7 bases from J, with 22 bases in between.

The V call is TRBV7-2, the J call TRBJ2-5; 9 bases align to TRBD2. CDR3 length: 16 residues. Per germline, CDR1 SGHTA and CDR2 FQGNSA. V trimming: 2 bases; J trimming: 4 bases; junction bases outside the gene matches: 8. The CDR3 here is CASSLNLAGVGETQYF. The CDR3 bases are TGTGCCAGCAGCTTAAACTTAGCGGGAGTGGGAGAGACCCAGTACTTC.

The chain carries TRBV5-4 and TRBJ2-5; D may be TRBD2 (6 bases). CDR1 is SGHNT, CDR2 YYREEE, per germline (reference sequence). The CDR3 runs 16 residues. Trimming pared 0 bases from V and 1 base from J, leaving 13 bases between. The CDR3 nucleotides are TGTGCCAGCAGCTTGGTGCGGGGAGACCGCCAAGAGACCCAGTACTTC. Translating gives CASSLVRGDRQETQYF.